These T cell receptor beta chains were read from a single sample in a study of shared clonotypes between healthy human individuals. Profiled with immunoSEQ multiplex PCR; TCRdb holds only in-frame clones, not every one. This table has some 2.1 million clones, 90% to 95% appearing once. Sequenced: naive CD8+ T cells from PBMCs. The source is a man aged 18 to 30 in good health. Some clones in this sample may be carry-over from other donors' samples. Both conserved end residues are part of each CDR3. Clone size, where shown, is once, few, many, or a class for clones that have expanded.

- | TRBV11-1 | CASSLDELAGRIETQYF
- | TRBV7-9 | CASSQGGQNYEQYF
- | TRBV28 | CASSSYRGPGEQFF
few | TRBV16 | CASMGFMNTEAFF
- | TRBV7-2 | CASSPRWGRTGELFF
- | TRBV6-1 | CASSETKPTFLAGVYEQYF
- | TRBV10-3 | CAISESWEGDPLLF
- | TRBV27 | CASSWEETQYF
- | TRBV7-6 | CASSPGLAGGGGANVLTF
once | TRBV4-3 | CASSQDLPVRGETQYF
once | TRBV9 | CASSVAASSGYEQYF
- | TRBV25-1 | CASRPSNTGELFF
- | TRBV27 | CASSPRMRHAEAFF
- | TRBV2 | CASSDLASSYEQYF
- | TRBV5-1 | CASSPRTNPYEQYF
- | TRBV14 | CASSQRSGLAGIEQYF
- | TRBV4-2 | CASSRSGTDFYEQYF
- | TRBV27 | CASSSLQGPNYGYTF
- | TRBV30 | CAWSVRRGPYEQYF
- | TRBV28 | CASSITRELFF
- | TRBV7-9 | CASSQRGARLGNEQFF
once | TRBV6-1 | CASSDRIFYNEQFF
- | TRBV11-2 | CASSLRQQQFYNEQFF
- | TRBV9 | CASSPSGGVREQYF
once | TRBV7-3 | CASSLGLAGSTDTQYF
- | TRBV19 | CASRGQGFTGELFF
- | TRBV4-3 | CASSRGTSSNQPQHF
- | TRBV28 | CASKWHSLNTGELFF
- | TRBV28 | CASSLAGWGNQPQHF